Listed below are T cell receptor beta chains from one sample, sequenced in a study of T cell responses to AZD1222 COVID-19 vaccine. Profiling relied on immunoSEQ multiplex PCR, and the TCRdb table lists in-frame clones only, not all of them. The sample yields about 130,000 clones, approximately 83% seen once. This material consisted of peripheral blood, taken on day 0 of AZD1222 vaccination. The receptors were sampled from an adult in good health. CDR3s include the opening cysteine and the closing phenylalanine or tryptophan. The D gene is left open where the match is weak. Expanded clones are given a class, and other clones once, few, many or no size at all.

j_gene: TRBJ1-2
v_gene: TRBV14
d_gene: .
abundance: .
CDR3nt: TGTGCCAGCAGCCTACAAGTAATAGGTGGCAGTGGCTACACCTTC
CDR3aa: CASSLQVIGGSGYTF

j_gene: TRBJ2-3
v_gene: TRBV7-3
d_gene: .
abundance: .
CDR3nt: TGTGCCAGCAGCTTATCTTGGACAGATACGCAGTATTTT
CDR3aa: CASSLSWTDTQYF

j_gene: TRBJ1-1
v_gene: TRBV5-1
d_gene: .
abundance: few
CDR3nt: TGCGCCAGCAGCTTGCGGGACGGTGGCCCAGCTTTCTTT
CDR3aa: CASSLRDGGPAFF

j_gene: TRBJ1-1
v_gene: TRBV2
d_gene: .
abundance: .
CDR3nt: TGTGCCAGCTACGAGGGCACTGAAGCTTTCTTT
CDR3aa: CASYEGTEAFF

j_gene: TRBJ1-5
v_gene: TRBV30
d_gene: TRBD1
abundance: .
CDR3nt: TGTGCCTGGGACAGGGGTGGCAATCAGCCCCAGCATTTT
CDR3aa: CAWDRGGNQPQHF

j_gene: TRBJ2-4
v_gene: TRBV4-1
d_gene: TRBD2
abundance: .
CDR3nt: TGCGCCAGCAGCAACCCGGGACTAAGGGTTACTCCGATGAACCTAGCCAAAAACATTCAGTACTTC
CDR3aa: CASSNPGLRVTPMNLAKNIQYF

j_gene: TRBJ2-2
v_gene: TRBV9
d_gene: .
abundance: once
CDR3nt: TGTGCCAGCAGCCCGTGGACTGTCATCGCGAACACCGGGGAGCTGTTTTTT
CDR3aa: CASSPWTVIANTGELFF

j_gene: TRBJ2-3
v_gene: TRBV4-3
d_gene: .
abundance: .
CDR3nt: TGCGCCAGCAGCCAAGCGCGGCCACCGATTCCCACAGATACGCAGTATTTT
CDR3aa: CASSQARPPIPTDTQYF

j_gene: TRBJ1-2
v_gene: TRBV27
d_gene: .
abundance: once
CDR3nt: TGTGCCAGCAGTTCGAGAGGGAACTATGGCTACACCTTC
CDR3aa: CASSSRGNYGYTF

j_gene: TRBJ2-7
v_gene: TRBV9
d_gene: .
abundance: .
CDR3nt: TGTGCCAGCAGCCCCGGGACGGAGGGCTACGAGCAGTACTTC
CDR3aa: CASSPGTEGYEQYF

j_gene: TRBJ1-2
v_gene: TRBV7-8
d_gene: TRBD1
abundance: .
CDR3nt: TGTGCCAGCAGCTTAGTGGGACAGGGGGATGACTATGGCTACACCTTC
CDR3aa: CASSLVGQGDDYGYTF

j_gene: TRBJ2-5
v_gene: TRBV7-9
d_gene: TRBD2
abundance: .
CDR3nt: TGTGCCAGCAGCTTAGAGCGGGGAGTGGGGACCCAGTACTTC
CDR3aa: CASSLERGVGTQYF

j_gene: TRBJ1-5
v_gene: TRBV19
d_gene: .
abundance: .
CDR3nt: TGTGCCTCACACCCATCCCCTCGGCGGCCCCAGCATTTT
CDR3aa: CASHPSPRRPQHF

j_gene: TRBJ2-2
v_gene: TRBV15
d_gene: .
abundance: .
CDR3nt: TGTGCCACCAGCAGCACCACCGGGACAACGAACACCGGGGAGCTGTTTTTT
CDR3aa: CATSSTTGTTNTGELFF

j_gene: TRBJ2-5
v_gene: TRBV5-5
d_gene: .
abundance: .
CDR3nt: TGTGCCAGCAGCTTGGAGGCAGGGCGGGAGACCCAGTACTTC
CDR3aa: CASSLEAGRETQYF

j_gene: TRBJ1-1
v_gene: TRBV27
d_gene: TRBD1
abundance: once
CDR3nt: TGTGCCAGCAGTTTTATCCCGGGACAGGGGAACACTGAAGCTTTCTTT
CDR3aa: CASSFIPGQGNTEAFF

j_gene: TRBJ1-2
v_gene: TRBV9
d_gene: .
abundance: .
CDR3nt: TGTGCCAGCAGCGTAGGGGGGGCCTCCAACTATGGCTACACCTTC
CDR3aa: CASSVGGASNYGYTF

j_gene: TRBJ2-5
v_gene: TRBV18
d_gene: .
abundance: .
CDR3nt: TGTGCCAGCTCATCCCTAAGGCTAGGGGTGGAGACCCAGTACTTC
CDR3aa: CASSSLRLGVETQYF

j_gene: TRBJ1-5
v_gene: TRBV2
d_gene: .
abundance: .
CDR3nt: TGTGCCAGCAGTGAACGAATTTGGAGCAATCAGCCCCAGCATTTT
CDR3aa: CASSERIWSNQPQHF

j_gene: TRBJ2-1
v_gene: TRBV13
d_gene: .
abundance: .
CDR3nt: TGTGCCAGCAGCTCGAAAGGTGGACGGGGGATCGCCTACAATGAGCAGTTCTTC
CDR3aa: CASSSKGGRGIAYNEQFF

j_gene: TRBJ1-1
v_gene: TRBV6-5
d_gene: .
abundance: .
CDR3nt: TGTGCCAGCAGACCACAGGGAGTCGGGGCTGAAGCTTTCTTT
CDR3aa: CASRPQGVGAEAFF

j_gene: TRBJ1-5
v_gene: TRBV18
d_gene: TRBD1
abundance: few
CDR3nt: TGTGCCAGCTCGACTGGGACAGGGGGTAACGGCAATCAGCCCCAGCATTTT
CDR3aa: CASSTGTGGNGNQPQHF

j_gene: TRBJ1-1
v_gene: TRBV2
d_gene: .
abundance: .
CDR3nt: TGTGCCAGCAGTGAAGCGCTGCGTCGGACTGAAGCTTTCTTT
CDR3aa: CASSEALRRTEAFF

j_gene: TRBJ1-3
v_gene: TRBV15
d_gene: .
abundance: .
CDR3nt: TGTGCCACCAGCAGGATCTCTGGAAACACCATATATTTT
CDR3aa: CATSRISGNTIYF

j_gene: TRBJ1-5
v_gene: TRBV30
d_gene: TRBD1
abundance: .
CDR3nt: TGTGCCACTTCCGGGACAGGGACGCAATCGCCCCAGCATTTT
CDR3aa: CATSGTGTQSPQHF

j_gene: TRBJ1-1
v_gene: TRBV27
d_gene: TRBD1
abundance: .
CDR3nt: TGTGCCAGCAGTTTCTCGACAGGGAGGAACACTGAAGCTTTCTTT
CDR3aa: CASSFSTGRNTEAFF

j_gene: TRBJ2-5
v_gene: TRBV10-1
d_gene: .
abundance: .
CDR3nt: TGCGCCAGCAGTGACCGCCGGAACCAAGAGACCCAGTACTTC
CDR3aa: CASSDRRNQETQYF

j_gene: TRBJ1-1
v_gene: TRBV4-1
d_gene: .
abundance: .
CDR3nt: TGCGCCAGCAGCCAAGATAGGGCGGGCCAAGGGAGGTATGAAGCTTTCTTT
CDR3aa: CASSQDRAGQGRYEAFF

j_gene: TRBJ1-5
v_gene: TRBV2
d_gene: .
abundance: .
CDR3nt: TGTGCCAGCAGTGAACGGCGGCAGACTAGCAATCAGCCCCAGCATTTT
CDR3aa: CASSERRQTSNQPQHF

j_gene: TRBJ1-1
v_gene: TRBV24-1
d_gene: .
abundance: .
CDR3nt: TGTGCCACCAGTCGCGGGGGCCCAAACACTGAAGCTTTCTTT
CDR3aa: CATSRGGPNTEAFF

j_gene: TRBJ2-2
v_gene: TRBV4-3
d_gene: TRBD2
abundance: once
CDR3nt: TGCGCCAGCAGCCCCGCTAGCGGGCTTAACACCGGGGAGCTGTTTTTT
CDR3aa: CASSPASGLNTGELFF

j_gene: TRBJ2-5
v_gene: TRBV4-3
d_gene: TRBD2
abundance: .
CDR3nt: TGCGCCAGCAGCCAAGGACTAGCGGGAGTGGAGACCCAGTACTTC
CDR3aa: CASSQGLAGVETQYF

j_gene: TRBJ2-7
v_gene: TRBV20-1
d_gene: .
abundance: .
CDR3nt: TGCAGTGCTCGACTAGTAAGCGAGCAGTACTTC
CDR3aa: CSARLVSEQYF

j_gene: TRBJ1-5
v_gene: TRBV6-5
d_gene: .
abundance: .
CDR3nt: TGTGCCAGCAGCTTATCGGTTAATAGCAATCAGCCCCAGCATTTT
CDR3aa: CASSLSVNSNQPQHF